This T cell receptor beta chain was recorded in a study of blood T cell repertoires in COVID-19. V was cut by 7 bases and J by 6 bases, with 15 bases left in between. The CDR3 runs to 13 residues. In germline, CDR1 is MNHEY, CDR2 SVGAGI. This table comes from immunoSEQ multiplex PCR, and its TCRdb copy is limited to in-frame clones, with some not included. The sample holds around 300,000 clones, just under 90% seen once. The V gene is TRBV6-5, the J gene TRBJ1-2; maybe TRBD1 (5 bases). The sample was PBMCs or T cells enriched from blood (not recorded which). The receptor was isolated from a woman aged 30 to 39 who had recovered from COVID-19. The DNA of the CDR3 is TGTGCCAGCACCGCAGGGTACCGGGATGGCTACACCTTC. This gives the protein CASTAGYRDGYTF.